Below, 9 T cell receptor beta chains from the same sample are listed, as sequenced in a study of neurological immune-mediated disorders. As for time point: longitudinal time-point 3. TCRdb reprocessed the 5' RACE reads with MiXCR, giving one entry per CDR3 protein. The repertoire holds around 100,000 distinct CDR3 sequences, with approximately 11% as singletons. Sequencing used PBMCs. These receptor sequences come from a female donor with HTLV-1-associated myelopathy (HAM/TSP).

This clonotype was seen ten or more times. The chain joins TRBV9 to TRBJ2-7; TRBD1 is a possible D gene (6 bases). Germline CDR1 and CDR2: SGDLS and YYNGEE. The V end was cut by 0 bases, the J end by 4 bases, with 11 bases between. The CDR3 has 14 amino acids. The CDR3 is CASSVEGTPYEQYF. In DNA form, the CDR3 reads TGTGCCAGCAGCGTAGAGGGGACACCATACGAGCAGTACTTC.

This clonotype was recorded many times. The chain uses TRBV20-1 and TRBJ1-5; D remains unclear. The CDR3 consists of 14 residues. Germline CDR1 DFQATT, CDR2 SNEGSKA (reference sequence). The V and J ends lost 3 bases and 1 base respectively, with 10 bases between them. The CDR3 protein is CSASKLGSNQPQHF. The CDR3 region has the DNA TGCAGTGCTAGTAAGCTGGGAAGCAATCAGCCCCAGCATTTT.

This clonotype was counted ten times or more. The genes are TRBV20-1 and TRBJ2-2; D gene unclear. The CDR3 has 14 amino acids. Trimming took off 5 bases at V and 1 base at J, with 11 bases between the two ends. The V gene's germline CDR1 is DFQATT and CDR2 SNEGSKA (reference sequence). The DNA for the CDR3 is TGCAGTGCTCCGTTTAGGAGGAACACCGGGGAGCTGTTTTTT. This codes for CSAPFRRNTGELFF.

This clonotype was found many times. The J gene is TRBJ2-1, the V gene TRBV5-6, with 8 bases fitting TRBD2. The V and J ends lost 4 bases and 1 base, in that order; junction bases with no gene match: 4. Per germline, CDR1 SGHDT and CDR2 YYEEEE. This CDR3 has 15 residues. CDR3 bases: TGTGCCAGCAGCCAGAGCGGGAGTTCCTACAATGAGCAGTTCTTC. Translated: CASSQSGSSYNEQFF.

The chain is built from TRBV5-1 and TRBJ2-1, with 7 bases that match TRBD1. V gave up 7 bases and J gave up 8 bases; unmatched junction bases: 6. The V gene's germline CDR1 is SGHRS and CDR2 YFSETQ. The CDR3 has 12 amino acids. Written as DNA, the CDR3 is TGCGCCAGCTCAACAGGGGTCGATGAGCAGTTCTTC. Its translation is CASSTGVDEQFF.

In its sample, this clonotype was seen many times. The V call is TRBV5-1, the J call TRBJ2-2; D perhaps matches TRBD1 (6 bases). This CDR3 comprises 14 residues. Germline V gene lookup returns CDR1 SGHRS and CDR2 YFSETQ. V lost 5 bases and J 3 bases, leaving 11 bases between the germline ends. CDR3 coding DNA: TGCGCCAGCAGGGGGCCAGGGGACACCGGGGAGCTGTTTTTT. This gives the protein CASRGPGDTGELFF.

With respect to this clonotype: A read error may explain this, as a much larger clone is one base away. CDR3 protein: CASSPGTSRGYTGELFF. As DNA, the CDR3 is TGCGCCAGCAGCCCCGGGACTAGCAGGGGCTACACCGGGGAGCTGTTTTTT. The V gene is TRBV5-1, the J gene TRBJ2-2; TRBD2 matches 9 bases. CDR1 is SGHRS, CDR2 YFSETQ, per germline. The V and J ends lost 4 bases and 3 bases, in that order; junction bases with no gene match: 10. The CDR3 runs to 17 residues.

This clonotype was recorded many times. This chain connects TRBV5-1 to TRBJ2-3, with D perhaps TRBD1 (6 bases). Germline loops: CDR1 SGHRS, CDR2 YFSETQ. The CDR3 consists of 15 residues. V was shortened by 4 bases and J by 5 bases, with 17 bases between the two germline ends. The CDR3 nucleotides are TGCGCCAGCAGCCCCGGACAGCCAGGGAGAGATACGCAGTATTTT. Amino acid sequence: CASSPGQPGRDTQYF.

Many counts were recorded for this clonotype. This chain uses TRBV9 with TRBJ2-2; D possibly uses TRBD1 or TRBD2 (6 bases each). V dropped 4 bases and J dropped 0 bases, with 19 bases sitting between them. This CDR3 comprises 18 residues. Germline V gene lookup returns CDR1 SGDLS and CDR2 YYNGEE. CDR3 nucleotides: TGTGCCAGCAGCCTCCCTGGGGGGCGAGAACCGAACACCGGGGAGCTGTTTTTT. This codes for CASSLPGGREPNTGELFF.